Each of the 25 T cell receptor beta chains below was sequenced from the same sample in a study of blood T cells in healthy people across ages. Primed by a sample-barcoded 5' primer and a J-beta primer mix, a second PCR proceeded for about 6 to 12 cycles. One entry per CDR3 protein, called by TCRdb with MiXCR from the 5' RACE reads. The data hold fewer than 900,000 distinct CDR3 sequences, with more than 40% observed a single time. Material: blood. These receptor sequences come from a woman aged 55-69 years in good health.

In this sample, this clonotype turned up a few times. This rearrangement joins TRBV7-3 to TRBJ2-3; a weak D match, TRBD2 (6 bases). V was trimmed by 0 bases and J by 1 base, leaving 11 bases between them. The CDR3 sequence is 16 residues long. Germline V CDR1 and CDR2: SGHTA, FQGTGA. The CDR3 sequence: CASSLTPGLGTDTQYF. In DNA, the CDR3 is TGTGCCAGCAGCTTAACACCGGGACTGGGCACAGATACGCAGTATTTT. Complete variable domain (other parts from reference TRBV7-3 and TRBJ2-3): GAGVSQTPSNKVTEKGKYVELRCDPISGHTALYWYRQSLGQGPEFLIYFQGTGAADDSGLPNDRFFAVRPEGSVSTLKIQRTERGDSAVYLCASSLTPGLGTDTQYFGPGTRLTVL.

A note on this clonotype: A junction boundary mismatches the germline segment, possibly from a read error. V usage is TRBV27 and J usage is TRBJ1-2; maybe TRBD1 (6 bases). The CDR3 covers 15 residues. CDR1 MNHEY and CDR2 SMNVEV come from the germline V gene (reference sequence). DNA for the CDR3: TGTGCCAGCTCGTATAAGACAGGCACTAACTATGGCAACACCTTC. Translation: CASSYKTGTNYGNTF.

This clonotype was recorded many times. This rearrangement joins TRBV12-3 or TRBV12-4 to TRBJ2-5, with D tentatively TRBD2 (5 bases). The length of the CDR3 is 13 residues. Trimming stripped 6 bases from V and 1 base from J, with 9 bases between. CDR3 bases: TGTGCCAGCAGCGACTACTCCCAAGAGACCCAGTACTTC. It is translated as CASSDYSQETQYF.

The DNA for the CDR3 is TGTGCCAGCAGCTTAGGATGGGGGCCAAGGGCCACAGATACGCAGTATTTT. Its protein product is CASSLGWGPRATDTQYF. The rearrangement joins TRBV7-6 to TRBJ2-3; the D gene is possibly TRBD1 (6 bases). Germline CDR1 SGHVS, CDR2 FNYEAQ. The CDR3 totals 17 residues. Trimming took off 1 base at V and 2 bases at J, with 16 bases between the two ends.

This clonotype was picked up a small number of times. The chain uses TRBV20-1 and TRBJ2-5, with 9 bases fitting TRBD1. The CDR3 loop spans 13 amino acids. V dropped 4 bases and J dropped 4; count of bases not matched to a gene: 4. Germline V gene sequence: CDR1 DFQATT, CDR2 SNEGSKA (reference sequence). In DNA, the CDR3 is TGCAGTGCTACCGGGACAGGGACAGAGACCCAGTACTTC. The encoded protein is CSATGTGTETQYF.

This clonotype occurred a few times. This rearrangement joins TRBV27 to TRBJ2-1, with D perhaps given as TRBD1 or TRBD2 (6 bases each). CDR1 MNHEY and CDR2 SMNVEV come from the germline V gene (reference sequence). Trimming shortened V by 5 bases and J by 0 bases, and 11 bases separated the two germline ends. This CDR3 region has 15 residues. This CDR3 is CASSTGASSYNEQFF. The CDR3 DNA is TGTGCCAGCAGTACGGGGGCTAGCTCCTACAATGAGCAGTTCTTC.

This clonotype was found once. The rearrangement links TRBV4-2 to TRBJ2-3, with D tentatively TRBD1 or TRBD2 (5 bases each). The germline gives CDR1 LGHNA, CDR2 YNFKEQ. Trimming removed 4 bases from V and 6 bases from J, with 11 bases in between. The CDR3 covers 13 residues. The CDR3 loop is CASSRGEMDTQYF. The CDR3, as DNA: TGTGCCAGCAGCCGAGGGGAGATGGATACGCAGTATTTT.

The chain links TRBV20-1 to TRBJ2-1, with TRBD1 as a possible D gene (6 bases). V lost 3 bases, J lost 13 bases, and 25 bases lay in between. This CDR3 contains 15 residues. The germline V gene has CDR1 DFQATT and CDR2 SNEGSKA (reference sequence). The CDR3 reads CSASHTGTPGETQFF. The CDR3 coding sequence is TGCAGTGCTAGTCACACCGGGACACCAGGAGAGACCCAGTTCTTC.

The chain carries TRBV14 and TRBJ2-3; D is ambiguous. Per germline, CDR1 SGHDN and CDR2 FVKESK. The CDR3 is 13 amino acids. Trimming pared 1 base from V and 7 bases from J, leaving 9 bases between. The CDR3 nucleotides read TGTGCCAGCAGCCAAGTAGGGTTGAATACGCAGTATTTT. This translates into CASSQVGLNTQYF.

This chain uses TRBV20-1 with TRBJ2-4; 14 bases agree with TRBD2. The CDR3 runs 13 residues. Germline assignment: CDR1 DFQATT and CDR2 SNEGSKA (reference sequence). Trimming removed 6 bases from V and 13 bases from J; junction bases left unmatched: 8. This CDR3 is CSAGLAGGLGQYF. Here the CDR3 DNA reads TGCAGTGCCGGACTAGCGGGAGGTTTGGGGCAGTACTTC.

Worth noting for this clonotype: Given a much more abundant clone one base away, this may be a read error. In DNA form, the CDR3 reads TGTGCCAGCAGCGCCCTATTACACAATGAGCAGTACTTC. Amino acid sequence: CASSALLHNEQYF. The chain employs TRBV3-1 and TRBJ2-1; D call uncertain. The tail of the sequence fits TRBJ2-7 better, so the J call may be wrong. The CDR3 totals 13 residues. In germline, CDR1 is LGHDT, CDR2 YNNKEL (reference sequence).

Remarks on this clonotype: One end of the junction is discordant with germline, which a read error may explain. The chain links TRBV6-6 to TRBJ2-3; no definite D call. CDR3 length: 13 residues. The germline CDR1 and CDR2 sequences are MNHNY and SVGAGI (reference sequence). CDR3 protein: CAGSYSSTDTQYF. DNA for the CDR3: TGTGCCGGCAGTTACTCAAGCACAGATACGCAGTATTTT.

V and J are TRBV5-1 and TRBJ2-1, with D possibly matching TRBD2 (6 bases). V was trimmed by 6 bases and J by 8 bases, leaving 15 bases between them. Germline CDR1 SGHRS, CDR2 YFSETQ. The CDR3 is 13 amino acids. CDR3 residues: CASKGTSLHEQFF. The CDR3 DNA is TGCGCCAGCAAAGGGACTTCCCTCCATGAGCAGTTCTTC.

The sample holds one count of this clonotype. The germline gene is not matched at one end of the junction; a read error may be the cause. The chain recombines TRBV29-1 with TRBJ2-6; 7 bases are a match to TRBD1. The CDR3 loop spans 15 amino acids. Germline CDR1 and CDR2: SQVTM and ANQGSEA. CDR3 sequence (DNA): TGCAGCGTTGACCTAGGGGGCTCTGGGGCCAACGTCCTGATTTTC. Amino acids: CSVDLGGSGANVLIF.

V is TRBV4-3 and J is TRBJ2-3, with 8 nucleotides matching TRBD2. The trim removed 4 bases at V and 6 bases at J, leaving 9 bases unmatched. Germline values: CDR1 LGHNA, CDR2 YSLEER. The CDR3 extends over 15 amino acids. CDR3 DNA: TGCGCCAGCAGCCCTCCGGCTAGCGGGTCGGATACGCAGTATTTT. It encodes CASSPPASGSDTQYF.

About this clonotype itself: One end of the junction varies from germline; a read error may be responsible. J is TRBJ2-5 and V is TRBV15, with D unclear. The CDR3 has 16 residues. The germline V gene has CDR1 LNHNV and CDR2 YYDKDF (reference sequence). The CDR3 loop reads CATSRGSPSRGETQYF. CDR3 DNA sequence: TGTGCCACCAGTAGAGGATCCCCGAGTCGCGGAGAGACCCAGTACTTC.

This clonotype came up many times. The genes are TRBV29-1 and TRBJ2-5; TRBD2 aligns across 10 bases. Trimming cost V 4 bases and J 7 bases; bases outside gene matches: 6. The CDR3 spans 13 residues. Germline CDR1 SQVTM, CDR2 ANQGSEA. Here the CDR3 reads CSVATSGTGTQYF. DNA for the CDR3: TGCAGCGTTGCTACTAGCGGGACTGGGACCCAGTACTTC.

For the CDR3, the DNA is TGCGCCAGCAGCCAATTCGGTCCGGGAGTAAATAATGAGCAGTTCTTC. The encoded protein is CASSQFGPGVNNEQFF. The chain recombines TRBV4-3 with TRBJ2-1; TRBD2 is a possible D gene (6 bases). Per germline, CDR1 LGHNA and CDR2 YSLEER. The length of the CDR3 is 16 residues. The V and J ends lost 2 bases and 7 bases respectively, with 18 bases between them.

The V call is TRBV10-3, the J call TRBJ1-2; 10 bases align to TRBD1. After removal of 10 bases from V and 7 bases from J, the junction contained 9 bases not matched to a gene. CDR1 and CDR2 (germline): ENHRY, SYGVKD. The CDR3 sequence is 13 residues long. The CDR3, as DNA: TGTGCCACCTTGACAGGGGGCTCTGGTGGCTACACCTTC. This translates into CATLTGGSGGYTF.

The chain uses TRBV7-2 and TRBJ2-1; D possibly uses TRBD1 or TRBD2 (5 bases each). Germline V gene data show CDR1 as SGHTA and CDR2 as FQGNSA. The CDR3 loop spans 15 amino acids. V gave up 2 bases and J gave up 12 bases, with 20 bases separating them. The CDR3 bases are TGTGCCAGCAGCTTAACCCCACCGGGACCCAGTGGGCAGTTCTTC. Translated, it gives CASSLTPPGPSGQFF.

This clonotype was counted between two and nine times. The chain links TRBV20-1 to TRBJ1-2; the match to TRBD1 covers 7 bases. J lost 2 bases, V lost 6 bases, and 12 bases had no gene match. The CDR3 runs to 15 residues. Germline loops: CDR1 DFQATT, CDR2 SNEGSKA (reference sequence). This CDR3 is CSAWRGRGSNYGYTF. For the CDR3, the DNA is TGCAGTGCCTGGAGGGGGCGGGGTTCGAACTATGGCTACACCTTC.

This clonotype was seen only a few times. The chain couples TRBV5-1 to TRBJ2-1, with 7 nucleotides matching TRBD1. CDR3 size: 14 residues. Germline trimming cut 4 bases from V and 7 bases from J; bases unmatched to any gene: 8. Germline V gives CDR1 SGHRS, CDR2 YFSETQ. CDR3 loop: CASSQGQHSNEQFF. CDR3 coding DNA: TGCGCCAGCAGCCAGGGACAGCATTCTAATGAGCAGTTCTTC.

The chain uses TRBV4-2 and TRBJ2-5, with 11 bases lining up with TRBD2. The last part of the DNA fits TRBJ2-7 better; the J call may be wrong. CDR3 length: 16 amino acids. The germline gives CDR1 LGHNA, CDR2 YNFKEQ. The DNA for the CDR3 is TGTGCCAGCAGCCAAGGACCGACTAGCGGGACTGTCGAGCAGTACTTC. Translated, it gives CASSQGPTSGTVEQYF.

The V gene is TRBV18, the J gene TRBJ2-3; no clear D. V was clipped by 0 bases and J by 5 bases, with 6 bases between them. Germline CDR1 and CDR2: KGHSH and LQKENI. The CDR3 totals 13 residues. The CDR3 bases are TGTGCCAGCTCACCACCCACTGAAGATACGCAGTATTTT. Translated: CASSPPTEDTQYF. Combining the CDR3 with reference TRBV18 and TRBJ2-3 gives the whole variable domain NAGVMQNPRHLVRRRGQEARLRCSPMKGHSHVYWYRQLPEEGLKFMVYLQKENIIDESGMPKERFSAEFPKEGPSILRIQQVVRGDSAAYFCASSPPTEDTQYFGPGTRLTVL.

This clonotype came up many times. The gene calls are TRBV5-1 and TRBJ1-1; perhaps TRBD1 as D (5 bases). This CDR3 has 14 amino acids. Germline CDR1 is SGHRS and CDR2 is YFSETQ. Trimming removed 0 bases from V and 6 bases from J, with 12 bases in between. CDR3 residues: CASSLAQGGAEAFF. CDR3 DNA sequence: TGCGCCAGCAGCTTGGCCCAGGGAGGCGCTGAAGCTTTCTTT.